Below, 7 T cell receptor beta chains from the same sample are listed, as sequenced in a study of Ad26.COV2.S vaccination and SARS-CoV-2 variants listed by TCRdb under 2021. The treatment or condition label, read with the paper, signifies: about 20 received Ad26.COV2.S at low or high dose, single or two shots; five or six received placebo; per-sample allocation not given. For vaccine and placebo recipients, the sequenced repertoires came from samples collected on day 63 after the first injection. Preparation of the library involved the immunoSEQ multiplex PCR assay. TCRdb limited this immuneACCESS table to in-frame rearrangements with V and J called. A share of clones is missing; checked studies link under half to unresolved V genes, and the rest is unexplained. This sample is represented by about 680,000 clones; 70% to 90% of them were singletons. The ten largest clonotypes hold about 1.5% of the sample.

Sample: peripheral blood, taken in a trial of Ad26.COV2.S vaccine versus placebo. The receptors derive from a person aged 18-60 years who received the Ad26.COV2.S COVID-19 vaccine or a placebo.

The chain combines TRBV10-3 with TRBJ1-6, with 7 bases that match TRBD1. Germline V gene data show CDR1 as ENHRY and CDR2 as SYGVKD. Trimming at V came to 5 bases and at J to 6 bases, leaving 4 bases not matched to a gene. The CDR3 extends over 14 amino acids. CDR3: CAISRDRVNSPLHF. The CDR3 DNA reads TGTGCCATCAGTCGGGACAGAGTTAATTCACCCCTCCACTTT.

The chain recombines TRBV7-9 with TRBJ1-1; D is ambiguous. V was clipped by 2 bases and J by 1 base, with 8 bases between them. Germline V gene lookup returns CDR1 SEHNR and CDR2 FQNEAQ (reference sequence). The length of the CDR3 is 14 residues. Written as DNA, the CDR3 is TGTGCCAGCAGCTTAACCTCAGGGAACACTGAAGCTTTCTTT. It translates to CASSLTSGNTEAFF.

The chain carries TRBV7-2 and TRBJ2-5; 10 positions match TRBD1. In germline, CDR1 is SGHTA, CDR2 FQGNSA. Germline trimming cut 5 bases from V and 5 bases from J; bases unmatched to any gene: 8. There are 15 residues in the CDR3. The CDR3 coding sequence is TGTGCCAGCAGCCCGAGGGACAGGGGAGGGGAGACCCAGTACTTC. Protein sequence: CASSPRDRGGETQYF.

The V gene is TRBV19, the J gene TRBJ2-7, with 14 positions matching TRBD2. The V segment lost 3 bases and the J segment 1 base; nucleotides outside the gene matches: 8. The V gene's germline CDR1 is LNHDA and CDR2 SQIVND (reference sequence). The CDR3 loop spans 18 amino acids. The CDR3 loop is CASSIGLAGGLQSYEQYF. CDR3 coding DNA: TGTGCCAGTAGTATCGGACTAGCGGGAGGCCTTCAGTCCTACGAGCAGTACTTC.

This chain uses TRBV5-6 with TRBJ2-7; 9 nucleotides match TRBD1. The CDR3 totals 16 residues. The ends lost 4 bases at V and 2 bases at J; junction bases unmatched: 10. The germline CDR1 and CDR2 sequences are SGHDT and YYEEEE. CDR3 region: CASSPPGQGGTYEQYF. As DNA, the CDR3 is TGTGCCAGCAGCCCCCCGGGACAGGGAGGCACCTACGAGCAGTACTTC.

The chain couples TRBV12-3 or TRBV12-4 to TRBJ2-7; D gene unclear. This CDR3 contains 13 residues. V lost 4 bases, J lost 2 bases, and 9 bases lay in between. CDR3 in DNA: TGTGCCAGCAGTTCCCCTAGTCCCTACGAGCAGTACTTC. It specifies CASSSPSPYEQYF.

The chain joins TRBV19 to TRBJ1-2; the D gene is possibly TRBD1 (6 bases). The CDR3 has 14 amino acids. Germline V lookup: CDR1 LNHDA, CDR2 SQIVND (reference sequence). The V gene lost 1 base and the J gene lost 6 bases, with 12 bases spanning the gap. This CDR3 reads CASSIGNRENGYTF. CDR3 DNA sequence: TGTGCCAGTAGTATAGGGAACAGGGAGAATGGCTACACCTTC.